These T cell receptor beta chains were read from a single sample in a study of cytomegalovirus exposure and HLA in healthy donors. The method was immunoSEQ multiplex PCR; TCRdb's version includes in-frame clones alone and lacks a portion of them. The repertoire holds under 250,000 clones, over 65% seen once, with less than 3.5% in the top ten. The sequenced sample consisted of PBMCs. Every receptor here comes from a woman younger than 45 in good health and CMV-seronegative. Both conserved end residues are part of each CDR3. D genes are given only for firm matches. Rows may omit the clone size; those that give it use once, few, many or a size class.

D,J,size,V,CDR3,DNA
TRBD1,TRBJ2-3,once,TRBV9,CASSEGQGNFIGVQYF,TGTGCCAGCAGCGAGGGACAGGGAAACTTCATAGGGGTGCAGTATTTT
.,TRBJ2-7,.,TRBV23-1,CASSLLTPAYEQYF,TGCGCCAGCAGCCTATTAACTCCCGCCTACGAGCAGTACTTC
TRBD1,TRBJ1-4,few,TRBV25-1,CASSELRTGGNEKLFF,TGTGCCAGCAGTGAATTACGGACAGGAGGTAATGAAAAACTGTTTTTT
TRBD2,TRBJ2-1,once,TRBV18,CASSPRTSWRGEQFF,TGTGCCAGCTCACCACGGACTAGCTGGAGGGGTGAGCAGTTCTTC
.,TRBJ1-3,.,TRBV23-1,CASSTPDDTSGNTIYF,TGCGCCAGCAGTACACCTGACGACACATCTGGAAACACCATATATTTT
.,TRBJ1-2,.,TRBV19,CASSMKRYSNYGYTF,TGTGCCAGTAGTATGAAGCGGTATTCTAACTATGGCTACACCTTC
TRBD2,TRBJ2-2,.,TRBV5-1,CASSLASGVNTGELFF,TGCGCCAGCAGCTTGGCCAGCGGGGTAAACACCGGGGAGCTGTTTTTT
.,TRBJ1-1,few,TRBV2,CASSYGGTTEAFF,TGTGCCAGCAGTTACGGCGGCACCACTGAAGCTTTCTTT
.,TRBJ1-1,.,TRBV7-9,CASSLDSIEAFF,TGTGCCAGCAGCTTAGATTCTATTGAAGCTTTCTTT
TRBD1,TRBJ1-2,.,TRBV2,CARGQGGGYTF,TGTGCCAGGGGACAGGGAGGAGGCTACACCTTC
TRBD2,TRBJ2-1,few,TRBV2,CASSEGASGSYEQFF,TGTGCCAGCAGTGAGGGGGCTAGCGGGAGCTATGAGCAGTTCTTC
.,TRBJ1-1,.,TRBV7-8,CASSPLGGRLTEAFF,TGTGCCAGCAGCCCACTGGGGGGGCGGTTGACTGAAGCTTTCTTT
.,TRBJ2-7,.,TRBV20-1,CSAGLYEQYF,TGCAGTGCGGGACTCTACGAGCAGTACTTC
TRBD2,TRBJ2-2,.,TRBV5-1,CASSSLTSGGTGELFF,TGCGCCAGCAGCTCCCTGACTAGCGGGGGGACCGGGGAGCTGTTTTTT
.,TRBJ1-1,.,TRBV5-6,CASSLVAAGGEAFF,TGTGCCAGCAGCTTGGTAGCGGCGGGGGGTGAAGCTTTCTTT
.,TRBJ2-3,.,TRBV7-2,CASSPYRVATDTQYF,TGTGCCAGCAGCCCCTACAGGGTGGCCACAGATACGCAGTATTTT
TRBD1,TRBJ1-1,few,TRBV7-9,CSSSLERDRRGAFF,TGTTCCAGCAGCTTAGAGAGGGACAGGAGGGGGGCTTTCTTT
.,TRBJ2-7,.,TRBV15,CATSRYGYEQYF,TGTGCCACCAGCAGATACGGGTACGAGCAGTACTTC
TRBD1,TRBJ2-7,few,TRBV18,CASSSRTGQGVTYEQYF,TGTGCCAGCTCATCAAGGACGGGGCAGGGGGTGACATACGAGCAGTACTTC
.,TRBJ2-2,.,TRBV7-9,CASSLVLGAGELFF,TGTGCCAGCAGCTTAGTTCTAGGTGCCGGGGAGCTGTTTTTT
.,TRBJ1-2,.,TRBV15,CATSRTLGQSSGYTF,TGTGCCACCAGCAGGACACTTGGACAGTCGAGTGGCTACACCTTC
TRBD2,TRBJ2-3,.,TRBV12-5,CASGLVLAGGGRVDTQYF,TGTGCTAGTGGTTTGGTACTAGCGGGGGGGGGTAGGGTAGATACGCAGTATTTT
.,TRBJ1-6,.,TRBV27,CASSLTRNSPLHF,TGTGCCAGCAGTTTAACGAGGAATTCACCCCTCCACTTT
TRBD1,TRBJ1-1,few,TRBV30,CAWSSGTGEGEAFF,TGTGCCTGGAGCTCCGGGACAGGGGAAGGAGAAGCTTTCTTT
.,TRBJ2-1,.,TRBV10-3,CAISDPGFGSPDEQFF,TGTGCCATCAGTGACCCAGGGTTTGGGTCACCTGATGAGCAGTTCTTC
.,TRBJ1-6,.,TRBV30,CACTTGRGNSPLHF,TGTGCCTGCACAACAGGGAGGGGTAATTCACCCCTCCACTTT
TRBD1,TRBJ1-1,few,TRBV5-5,CASSLTGTGRVGAFF,TGTGCCAGCAGCCTTACCGGGACAGGGAGGGTTGGAGCTTTCTTT
.,TRBJ2-5,.,TRBV5-1,CASSLSQQETQYF,TGCGCCAGCAGCTTGAGTCAGCAAGAGACCCAGTACTTC
.,TRBJ2-7,once,TRBV5-1,CASSLVVGLAYEQYF,TGCGCCAGCAGCTTGGTGGTCGGACTCGCCTACGAGCAGTACTTC
.,TRBJ2-1,.,TRBV6-1,CASARGNEQFF,TGTGCCAGCGCCAGGGGAAATGAGCAGTTCTTC
TRBD1,TRBJ1-4,.,TRBV27,CASRTGGSGEKLFF,TGTGCCAGCAGAACAGGGGGCTCTGGGGAAAAACTGTTTTTT
.,TRBJ2-7,few,TRBV7-2,CASSRTHTTYEQYF,TGTGCCAGCAGCCGGACTCATACTACCTACGAGCAGTACTTC
.,TRBJ1-6,.,TRBV7-3,CASSLMAGKGSPLHF,TGTGCCAGCAGCTTAATGGCAGGGAAGGGTTCACCCCTCCACTTT
TRBD1,TRBJ2-3,.,TRBV5-1,CASSGQGGSLTDTQYF,TGCGCCAGCAGCGGACAGGGTGGGTCCCTCACAGATACGCAGTATTTT
TRBD1,TRBJ2-1,few,TRBV4-2,CASSQAGTGGIDEQFF,TGTGCCAGCAGCCAAGCTGGGACAGGGGGCATCGATGAGCAGTTCTTC
TRBD2,TRBJ2-7,.,TRBV27,CASSFSSTSGISGSYEQYF,TGTGCCAGCAGTTTCTCATCGACTAGCGGGATAAGTGGGTCCTACGAGCAGTACTTC
.,TRBJ2-7,few,TRBV5-5,CASSLGRGVDEQYF,TGTGCCAGCAGCTTGGGCAGGGGAGTCGACGAGCAGTACTTC
.,TRBJ2-1,.,TRBV4-1,CASSHRGATNEQFF,TGCGCCAGCAGCCACCGGGGGGCAACCAATGAGCAGTTCTTC
.,TRBJ2-7,few,TRBV5-1,CASRGSDTAYEQYF,TGCGCCAGCAGAGGTTCGGACACCGCCTACGAGCAGTACTTC
.,TRBJ1-1,.,TRBV5-1,CASSFYWAGNTEAFF,TGCGCCAGCAGCTTCTACTGGGCGGGGAACACTGAAGCTTTCTTT
TRBD2,TRBJ2-5,.,TRBV2,CASTLYRTSGGAGETQYF,TGTGCCAGCACCCTATACCGGACTAGCGGGGGGGCTGGTGAGACCCAGTACTTC
.,TRBJ1-5,.,TRBV19,CASLRATGSYSNQPQHF,TGTGCCAGTCTTAGGGCGACAGGATCGTATAGCAATCAGCCCCAGCATTTT
TRBD1,TRBJ2-3,.,TRBV28,CASSLGQGTDTQYF,TGTGCCAGCAGTTTGGGACAGGGCACAGATACGCAGTATTTT
.,TRBJ2-7,.,TRBV7-8,CASSSRGPGQHQRQYF,TGTGCCAGCAGCTCCCGGGGCCCGGGACAACACCAACGGCAGTACTTC
TRBD1,TRBJ2-2,few,TRBV6-5,CASSPGTVKAGELFF,TGTGCCAGCAGTCCCGGGACAGTGAAAGCCGGGGAGCTGTTTTTT
.,TRBJ2-5,.,TRBV7-9,CASSLGYPEQYF,TGTGCCAGCAGCTTAGGGTATCCTGAGCAGTACTTC
.,TRBJ2-5,.,TRBV5-1,CASSLFTDQETQYF,TGCGCCAGCAGCTTGTTCACAGACCAAGAGACCCAGTACTTC